This T cell receptor (beta chain) was sequenced for a study of CD8+ T cells in alopecia areata. Overall study context: It was oral tofacitinib, at 5 to 10 mg twice daily, that treated patients received.

The CDR3 covers 14 residues. From germline, CDR1 is LNHDA and CDR2 SQIVND (reference sequence). In the case of this clone: Its antigen is not known.

The sequencing template was cDNA reverse transcribed from extracted RNA. The table came from immunoSEQ multiplex PCR; TCRdb's copy has only in-frame clones and leaves some out. The repertoire holds 150,000 to 200,000 clones, with around three fifths as singletons. The treatment here: oral pan-JAK inhibitor, 5-10 mg twice daily. Peripheral blood and lesional scalp punch biopsies were taken from alopecia areata patients. Overall study findings and caveats: Normal scalp had lower clonality than lesional scalp, with alopecia totalis/universalis lesions showing this most strongly.

J is TRBJ2-5 and V is TRBV19; TRBD1 aligns across 8 bases. The J call is uncertain, as TRBJ2-7 better fits the DNA end. The material was CD4+ T cells sorted from blood, obtained at week 24, from a patient treated with tofacitinib. This TCR was sampled from a human donor with alopecia areata. The chain's CDR3 is CASRSTGAVYEQYF. The DNA of the CDR3 is TGTGCCAGTAGGTCGACAGGGGCGGTCTACGAGCAGTACTTC.